This T cell receptor beta chain was sequenced in a study of blood T cell repertoires in COVID-19. Overall study context: The samples span acute and convalescent COVID-19 from the United States, Italy and Spain. In each case, the material was cDNA or gDNA derived from T cells, B-cell-depleted T cells, or PBMCs.

This CDR3 has 14 residues. CDR1 is WSHSY and CDR2 is SAAADI in the germline V gene. Trimming at V came to 4 bases and at J to 5 bases, leaving 5 bases not matched to a gene. Assay used: immunoSEQ multiplex PCR; TCRdb lists only in-frame clones, some missing. The table shows 80,000 to 90,000 clones, with around 80% occurring only once. The specimen was peripheral blood. This sequence joins TRBV10-2 and TRBJ1-1, with 9 bases lining up with TRBD1. The sequence was obtained from a woman of 80 years or more with acute or convalescent COVID-19. The CDR3 here is CASSGATGGTEAFF. CDR3 nucleotides: TGCGCCAGCAGTGGGGCGACAGGGGGGACTGAAGCTTTCTTT.